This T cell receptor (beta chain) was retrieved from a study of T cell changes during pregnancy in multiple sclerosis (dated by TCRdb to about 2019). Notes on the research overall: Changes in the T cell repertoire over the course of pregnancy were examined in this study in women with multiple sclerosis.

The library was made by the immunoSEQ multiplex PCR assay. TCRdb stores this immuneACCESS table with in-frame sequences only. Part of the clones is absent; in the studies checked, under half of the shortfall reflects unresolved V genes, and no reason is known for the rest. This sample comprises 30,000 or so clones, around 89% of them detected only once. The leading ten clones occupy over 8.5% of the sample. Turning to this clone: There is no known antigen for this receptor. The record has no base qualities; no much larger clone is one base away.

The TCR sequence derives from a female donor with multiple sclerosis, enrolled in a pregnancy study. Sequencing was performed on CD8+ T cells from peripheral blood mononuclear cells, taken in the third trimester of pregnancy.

Read as DNA, the sequence is TGCGCCAGCAGCTTGGTGGGCAGGGTCTACGAGCAGTACTTC. It is translated as CASSLVGRVYEQYF. The sequence joins TRBV5-1 to TRBJ2-7; tentative D gene TRBD1, with 5 bases matching. The CDR3 spans 14 residues, from the cysteine through the phenylalanine. Only CDR3 DNA remains: 42 bases, in frame from the first base. The V end loses 0 bases and the J end loses 3 bases, and a stretch of 10 bases separates them. In the germline V gene, CDR1 corresponds to SGHRS and CDR2 to YFSETQ.